The source of this T cell receptor (beta chain) is a study of beta chain features in type 1 diabetes. This clone was picked up a small number of times. The isolated RNA, all of it, was reverse transcribed, so expressed TCRB transcripts were what got sequenced. Repertoires were generated with immunoSEQ multiplex PCR, while TCRdb's copy carries only in-frame clones and drops some. There are roughly 500,000 clones in the sample; 30% occur only once, and about 0.065% lies in the top ten. Germline V gene lookup returns CDR1 GTSNPN and CDR2 SVGIG (reference sequence). V lost 1 base to trimming and J lost 5 bases; unmatched junction nucleotides: 5. The CDR3 loop spans 14 amino acids.

The sequence was collected from a man in his late teens or twenties in good health. The sequenced sample consisted of naive CD4+ T cells from blood. The chain is built from TRBV30 and TRBJ2-7; 10 positions agree with TRBD1. CDR3 in DNA: TGTGCCTGGAGTGCCGAGGACAGGGGGGACGAGCAGTACTTC. It is translated as CAWSAEDRGDEQYF.